Listed below are T cell receptor beta chains from one sample, sequenced in a study of blood T cell repertoires in COVID-19. Only in-frame clones appear in the TCRdb table, and some are missing; sequencing was by immunoSEQ multiplex PCR. The table lists around 250,000 clones, 80% to 90% of them singletons. Sequenced material: peripheral blood. The receptors derive from a woman between 40 and 55 years old who had recovered from COVID-19. The CDR3 runs from the conserved cysteine through the conserved F or W. A D gene is named only where the DNA matches it firmly. Clone size, where shown, is once, few, many, or a class for clones that have expanded.

TRBV28	TRBJ2-7	-	-	CASSFAGKEEQYF	TGTGCCAGCAGTTTTGCAGGGAAGGAAGAGCAGTACTTC
TRBV4-1	TRBJ1-3	-	-	CASSLNRDNSGNTIYF	TGCGCCAGCAGCCTCAACCGGGACAACTCTGGAAACACCATATATTTT
TRBV5-4	TRBJ2-1	-	-	CASSSTAGPIVSEQFF	TGTGCCAGCAGCTCGACGGCAGGGCCAATCGTCAGTGAGCAGTTCTTC
TRBV11-2	TRBJ1-1	-	-	CASSFSRNTEAFF	TGTGCCAGCAGCTTCTCCAGGAACACTGAAGCTTTCTTT
TRBV5-4	TRBJ2-2	-	-	CASSRPRSGNTGELFF	TGTGCCAGCAGCCGACCCCGGTCGGGGAACACCGGGGAGCTGTTTTTT
TRBV7-9	TRBJ2-3	-	TRBD2	CASSSPTSGGTDTQYF	TGTGCCAGCAGCTCGCCGACTAGCGGGGGCACAGATACGCAGTATTTT
TRBV7-9	TRBJ2-5	few	TRBD2	CASSLAPLAGFPETQYF	TGTGCCAGCAGCTTAGCGCCCCTAGCGGGATTCCCCGAGACCCAGTACTTC
TRBV30	TRBJ1-5	-	-	CAWSVGDSNQPQHF	TGTGCCTGGAGTGTAGGAGATAGCAATCAGCCCCAGCATTTT
TRBV12-5	TRBJ2-3	-	-	CASGTRGDTQYF	TGTGCTAGTGGTACCAGGGGAGATACGCAGTATTTT
TRBV19	TRBJ2-3	-	TRBD2	CASSRTSANTDTQYF	TGTGCCAGTAGTAGAACTAGCGCCAACACAGATACGCAGTATTTT
TRBV12-3/TRBV12-4	TRBJ1-2	-	-	CASSFTGNYGYTF	TGTGCCAGCAGTTTTACAGGGAACTATGGCTACACCTTC
TRBV19	TRBJ2-3	once	-	CASSKGQFTDTQYF	TGTGCCAGTAGTAAAGGACAGTTCACAGATACGCAGTATTTT
TRBV11-2	TRBJ2-2	-	-	CASSLIAGELFF	TGTGCCAGCAGCTTAATCGCCGGGGAGCTGTTTTTT
TRBV6-2/TRBV6-3	TRBJ2-7	once	-	CASSYGGSVYEQYF	TGTGCCAGCAGTTACGGGGGGTCCGTCTACGAGCAGTACTTC
TRBV6-2/TRBV6-3	TRBJ1-6	-	-	CASSYENNSPLHF	TGTGCCAGCAGTTACGAGAATAATTCACCCCTCCACTTT
TRBV7-2	TRBJ2-3	-	TRBD1	CASSLGQGTGRGDTQYF	TGTGCCAGCAGCCTAGGACAGGGCACAGGACGAGGGGATACGCAGTATTTT
TRBV6-5	TRBJ1-6	once	TRBD1	CASDDRQGNSPLHF	TGTGCCAGCGATGATAGACAGGGCAATTCACCCCTCCACTTT
TRBV3-1/TRBV3-2	TRBJ2-3	-	TRBD2	CASSPTPLAGGKYF	TGTGCCAGCAGCCCCACCCCTCTAGCGGGGGGGAAGTATTTT
TRBV6-2/TRBV6-3	TRBJ2-2	-	TRBD1	CASSRQGNTGELFF	TGTGCCAGCAGTCGACAGGGTAACACCGGGGAGCTGTTTTTT
TRBV5-5	TRBJ2-5	-	TRBD1	CASSPGQTNPHF	TGTGCCAGCAGCCCGGGACAGACCAACCCGCACTTC
TRBV11-2	TRBJ2-7	-	TRBD1	CASSLRQGYEQYF	TGTGCCAGCAGCTTAAGACAGGGGTACGAGCAGTACTTC
TRBV24-1	TRBJ1-5	-	TRBD1	CATSDAGQGGNQPQHF	TGTGCCACCAGTGATGCCGGACAGGGAGGCAATCAGCCCCAGCATTTT
TRBV18	TRBJ2-1	-	TRBD2	CASTVGLAGVDEQFF	TGTGCCAGCACAGTTGGACTAGCGGGGGTGGATGAGCAGTTCTTC
TRBV18	TRBJ1-2	-	TRBD1	CASSDGQGQGYGYTF	TGTGCCAGCTCCGACGGGCAGGGACAGGGGTATGGCTACACCTTC
TRBV7-9	TRBJ1-4	-	-	CATESTEKLFF	TGTGCCACCGAATCGACAGAAAAACTGTTTTTT
TRBV4-3	TRBJ1-2	once	TRBD1	CASSQGRDRRIYGYTF	TGCGCCAGCAGCCAAGGAAGGGACAGGCGAATCTATGGCTACACCTTC
TRBV7-2	TRBJ2-3	-	-	CASSSRTGTDTQYF	TGTGCCAGCAGCTCAAGGACTGGTACAGATACGCAGTATTTT
TRBV9	TRBJ1-2	-	-	CASSVAYNYGYTF	TGTGCCAGCAGCGTAGCTTATAACTATGGCTACACCTTC
TRBV3-1/TRBV3-2	TRBJ2-1	-	TRBD2	CASSQRLAFSRGEQFF	TGTGCCAGCAGCCAGAGACTAGCTTTTAGTCGGGGTGAGCAGTTCTTC
TRBV7-8	TRBJ1-2	once	-	CASTNRDMSRGVYTF	TGTGCCAGCACGAACAGGGATATGTCCAGGGGAGTCTACACCTTC
TRBV7-2	TRBJ1-4	-	TRBD1	CASSLGPQGAGEKLFF	TGTGCCAGCAGCTTAGGGCCACAGGGGGCCGGTGAAAAACTGTTTTTT
TRBV5-6	TRBJ2-1	-	-	CASSLFRGYNEQFF	TGTGCCAGCAGCTTGTTCAGGGGCTACAATGAGCAGTTCTTC
TRBV7-9	TRBJ1-1	-	TRBD1	CASSQRFGTGAFF	TGTGCCAGCAGCCAACGATTCGGGACAGGAGCTTTCTTT
TRBV2	TRBJ1-2	-	-	CASSKRQAETYGYTF	TGTGCCAGCAGCAAAAGACAGGCCGAAACCTATGGCTACACCTTC
TRBV14	TRBJ2-3	-	TRBD2	CASSRILAGSGRVDTQYF	TGTGCCAGCAGCCGAATCCTCGCGGGTAGCGGGAGAGTAGATACGCAGTATTTT
TRBV2	TRBJ1-6	-	-	CAGGTVGGDSPLHF	TGTGCCGGAGGGACGGTCGGTGGGGATTCACCCCTCCACTTT
TRBV3-1/TRBV3-2	TRBJ2-1	-	-	CASSRWQGTEQFF	TGTGCCAGCAGCAGGTGGCAGGGTACTGAGCAGTTCTTC
TRBV10-3	TRBJ1-6	-	-	CAISVGGSDNSPLHF	TGTGCCATCAGTGTTGGGGGGTCCGATAATTCACCCCTCCACTTT
TRBV3-1/TRBV3-2	TRBJ1-6	-	TRBD1	CASSPPGQGWSPLHF	TGTGCCAGCAGCCCTCCCGGACAGGGTTGGTCACCCCTCCACTTT
TRBV29-1	TRBJ2-3	-	-	CSAGSVTDTQYF	TGCAGCGCGGGGTCCGTCACAGATACGCAGTATTTT
TRBV28	TRBJ1-1	-	-	CASSTDMNTEAFF	TGTGCCAGCTCGACAGATATGAACACTGAAGCTTTCTTT
TRBV2	TRBJ1-4	-	-	CASTQLPGRGAHGEKLFF	TGTGCCAGCACCCAACTACCGGGACGGGGGGCCCACGGAGAAAAACTGTTTTTT
TRBV6-5	TRBJ1-1	-	-	CASLKLHGLHTEAFF	TGTGCCAGCCTCAAGTTGCATGGACTGCACACTGAAGCTTTCTTT
TRBV19	TRBJ1-1	-	-	CASSRQVMNTEAFF	TGTGCCAGTAGTAGACAGGTGATGAACACTGAAGCTTTCTTT
TRBV9	TRBJ2-5	-	TRBD1	CASSVRSPTGTGGRETQYF	TGTGCCAGCAGCGTACGATCTCCGACCGGGACAGGGGGCAGAGAGACCCAGTACTTC
TRBV5-1	TRBJ2-2	-	-	CASSSGAVANTGELFF	TGCGCCAGCAGCTCAGGGGCGGTAGCGAACACCGGGGAGCTGTTTTTT
TRBV3-1/TRBV3-2	TRBJ2-2	-	-	CASSQDFTGAGELFF	TGTGCCAGCAGCCAAGATTTTACAGGCGCCGGGGAGCTGTTTTTT
TRBV7-9	TRBJ2-1	-	TRBD2	CASSLGAGGSYNEQFF	TGTGCCAGCAGCTTAGGAGCGGGGGGCTCCTACAATGAGCAGTTCTTC
TRBV6-5	TRBJ2-7	-	TRBD1	CASAGGGTGVYEQYF	TGTGCCAGCGCTGGGGGCGGGACAGGGGTCTATGAGCAGTACTTC
TRBV18	TRBJ2-5	-	-	CASSPTTGLQETQYF	TGTGCCAGCTCACCGACTACAGGGTTACAGGAGACCCAGTACTTC
TRBV27	TRBJ2-3	once	TRBD2	CASSLSALAASTDTQYF	TGTGCCAGCAGTTTATCGGCTCTAGCGGCTAGCACAGATACGCAGTATTTT
TRBV11-2	TRBJ2-1	few	-	CASRSTGGPNRYNEQFF	TGTGCCAGCAGGAGTACGGGGGGCCCTAATCGCTACAATGAGCAGTTCTTC